This T cell receptor (beta chain) was obtained from a study of PD-L1 blockade in urothelial cancer. Study as a whole: Patients went on atezolizumab at some point between 2012 and 2014, receiving 1,200 mg intravenously every 3 weeks. Analyses used blood from 3 weeks (second dose) and 6 weeks after treatment start.

Germline CDR1 and CDR2: MNHNY and SVGAGI (reference sequence). The length of the CDR3 is 15 residues. V dropped 5 bases and J dropped 8; count of bases not matched to a gene: 12. Generated by immunoSEQ multiplex PCR, the TCRdb table keeps only in-frame clones and is missing some. This table has around 100,000 clones, approximately 86% appearing once. Diagnoses among patients were locally advanced or metastatic urothelial carcinoma. All patients handed over anywhere from 1 to 8 samples, pretreatment and on-treatment. Sample: PBMCs, taken around atezolizumab (anti-PD-L1) treatment. The receptor was isolated from a man over 45 with urothelial cancer. V usage is TRBV6-6 and J usage is TRBJ1-2, with TRBD1 matching over 9 bases. The DNA of the CDR3 is TGTGCCAGCAGTACTCCGGGACAGGGTTCGTCCGGCTACACCTTC. Residues: CASSTPGQGSSGYTF.